This is a list of T cell receptor beta chains from one sample in a study of cytomegalovirus exposure and HLA in healthy donors. Generated by immunoSEQ multiplex PCR, the TCRdb table keeps only in-frame clones and is missing some. The table records under 200,000 clones, around 67% of them present only once. The sequencing input was PBMCs. The receptors were sampled from a woman under 30 in good health and CMV-seropositive. The CDR3 runs from the conserved cysteine through the conserved F or W. D genes are given only for firm matches. Clone size is not always given. Where it is, it says once, few, many or a class for expanded clones.

>TRBJ2-5|TRBD2|TRBV18|-
TGTGCCAGCTCATTGACTAGCGGGATCGAGACCCAGTACTTC
CASSLTSGIETQYF
>TRBJ2-2|-|TRBV15|-
TGTGCCACCAGCAGAGATGCAGGGCCCGGGGAGCTGTTTTTT
CATSRDAGPGELFF
>TRBJ2-7|-|TRBV14|-
TGTGCCAGCAGCCTCCCATCCTCAGGGCTAGCGAGCTCCTACGAGCAGTACTTC
CASSLPSSGLASSYEQYF
>TRBJ1-2|-|TRBV13|-
TGTGCCAGCAGCTTAAACTCAGGGGTCTATGGCTACACCTTC
CASSLNSGVYGYTF
>TRBJ2-6|-|TRBV27|-
TGTGCCAGCAGTTCGTGGACTGACTCTGGGGCCAACGTCCTGACTTTC
CASSSWTDSGANVLTF
>TRBJ2-5|TRBD1|TRBV5-1|-
TGCGCCAGCAGCTCCAGGGGGACCGCGGTGGCCCAGTACTTC
CASSSRGTAVAQYF
>TRBJ1-1|-|TRBV18|once
TGTGCCAGCTCACCACAGGGTTTAGGACTCACTGAAGCTTTCTTT
CASSPQGLGLTEAFF
>TRBJ1-2|-|TRBV30|-
TGTGCCTGGGCGTCCGCATTAAACTATGGCTACACCTTC
CAWASALNYGYTF
>TRBJ2-3|-|TRBV6-6|-
TGTGCCAGCAGTTACGGACAAACTAGCACAGATACGCAGTATTTT
CASSYGQTSTDTQYF
>TRBJ2-1|-|TRBV6-4|-
TGTGCCAGCAGTGACTCGGGGCGGAAGGGATACAATGAGCAGTTCTTC
CASSDSGRKGYNEQFF
>TRBJ1-2|-|TRBV7-9|-
TGTGCCAGCAGCTTAGACTGGACAGTCGACTATGGCTACACCTTC
CASSLDWTVDYGYTF
>TRBJ1-2|TRBD1|TRBV29-1|few
TGCAGCGTGCTAGTGTTTAACAGGGGACTTAACTATGGCTACACCTTC
CSVLVFNRGLNYGYTF
>TRBJ2-7|-|TRBV29-1|-
TGCAGCGTTGAAAACGGCTACGAGCAGTACTTC
CSVENGYEQYF
>TRBJ2-3|TRBD2|TRBV19|-
TGTGCCAGTAGTATAGTCGCTAGCGGAGGCACAGATACGCAGTATTTT
CASSIVASGGTDTQYF
>TRBJ1-4|TRBD1|TRBV28|few
TGTGCCAGCACTTGGACAGGGGGTAATGAAAAACTGTTTTTT
CASTWTGGNEKLFF
>TRBJ1-2|-|TRBV20-1|-
TGCAGTGCCGGGGACTATGGCTACACCTTC
CSAGDYGYTF
>TRBJ1-1|TRBD1|TRBV14|-
TGTGCCAGCAGCCGGACAGGGAACACTGAAGCTTTCTTT
CASSRTGNTEAFF
>TRBJ2-7|-|TRBV11-2|-
TGTGCCAGCAGCTTATTTCCCCAGCCAGGGGTCGAGCAGTACTTC
CASSLFPQPGVEQYF
>TRBJ2-7|-|TRBV11-2|few
TGTGCCAGCAGCTTCTACAGGGACCACGAGCAGTACTTC
CASSFYRDHEQYF
>TRBJ2-2|-|TRBV28|many
TGTGCCAGCAGCACCCACGTCTGGCAATCCGGGGAGCTGTTTTTT
CASSTHVWQSGELFF
>TRBJ1-4|-|TRBV7-9|-
TGTGCCAGCAGCTTAGACAGGGCTTGGAATGAAAAACTGTTTTTT
CASSLDRAWNEKLFF
>TRBJ2-7|TRBD2|TRBV6-6|few
TGTGCCAGCAGTTACTCCTCTAGCGGGGGGAACGAGCAGTACTTC
CASSYSSSGGNEQYF
>TRBJ1-1|-|TRBV19|-
TGTGCCAGTAAAACAGGGAGCCACACTGAAGCTTTCTTT
CASKTGSHTEAFF
>TRBJ2-3|TRBD2|TRBV4-1|once
TGCGCCAGCAGCCAGGGACTACCGAGCACAGATACGCAGTATTTT
CASSQGLPSTDTQYF
>TRBJ2-3|TRBD2|TRBV27|-
TGTGCCAGCAGTCCCTGGCCTAGCGGGGGCCGGGGAGATACGCAGTATTTT
CASSPWPSGGRGDTQYF
>TRBJ2-3|TRBD2|TRBV29-1|-
TGCAGCGTTGAGCGGGAGGTCACAGATACGCAGTATTTT
CSVEREVTDTQYF
>TRBJ2-1|TRBD2|TRBV7-6|-
TGTGCCAGCAGGAGGAGCGGGAGGGCCGACAATGAGCAGTTCTTC
CASRRSGRADNEQFF
>TRBJ2-7|-|TRBV5-6|-
TGTGCCAGCAGCTTCACAGTTTACGAGCAGTACTTC
CASSFTVYEQYF
>TRBJ2-2|-|TRBV5-1|-
TGCGCCAGCAGCTTGGACAGGGCCACCACCGGGGAGCTGTTTTTT
CASSLDRATTGELFF
>TRBJ2-5|-|TRBV10-2|-
TGCGCCAGCAGTGAGTCGTCAGAACAAGAGACCCAGTACTTC
CASSESSEQETQYF
>TRBJ2-7|-|TRBV30|few
TGTGCCTGGAGTGTATCGTACGAGCAGTACTTC
CAWSVSYEQYF
>TRBJ1-4|TRBD1|TRBV5-1|-
TGCGCCAGCAGCTTGACCGGGACAGGGGGTGAAAAACTGTTTTTT
CASSLTGTGGEKLFF
>TRBJ1-2|-|TRBV19|-
TGTGCCAGTAGCCCCGTCGGACAGCCGGATACATATGGCTACACCTTC
CASSPVGQPDTYGYTF
>TRBJ2-7|-|TRBV25-1|-
TGTGCCAGCAGCGGCGGGGGCCAGAGAACCTACGAGCAGTACTTC
CASSGGGQRTYEQYF
>TRBJ2-1|-|TRBV6-1|-
TGTGCCAGCACGGGACAAATCTCCCGTGAGCAGTTCTTC
CASTGQISREQFF
>TRBJ2-3|TRBD2|TRBV9|few
TGTGCCAGCAGCGTAGATATGGCGACTAGCGGCAGCACAGATACGCAGTATTTT
CASSVDMATSGSTDTQYF
>TRBJ1-1|TRBD1|TRBV19|-
TGTGCCAGTAGTGCAACCAGGGGGAGGGCTTTCTTT
CASSATRGRAFF
>TRBJ1-3|-|TRBV9|-
TGTGCCAGCAGCGTAGACTCCCCGCCCTCCCCCACCATATATTTT
CASSVDSPPSPTIYF
>TRBJ1-2|TRBD1|TRBV29-1|-
TGCAGCGTCGTCATGGGACAGGGGGGGATCTATGGCTACACCTTC
CSVVMGQGGIYGYTF